This T cell receptor beta chain was sequenced during a study of T cells in women clearing cervical HPV infection. Study-wide findings and caveats: TRBV6-7 relative abundance averaged roughly 0.1% in cases and under 0.2% in controls. Each sample's T-cell count was unknown, possibly confounding richness.

The protocol was immunoSEQ multiplex PCR, while the TCRdb copy is restricted to in-frame clones and leaves out a portion. This repertoire includes under 50,000 clones. After removal of 5 bases from V and 7 bases from J, the junction contained 7 bases not matched to a gene. The CDR3 covers 14 residues. CDR1 and CDR2 (germline): SGHTA, FQGNSA. For this clone: As yet, its antigen is unknown. Read sequence stops 3 residues before the CDR3 end, and the germline J gene provides the missing end.

The sequenced material came from blood buffy coat. The genes are TRBV7-2 and TRBJ1-2; 10 bases are a match to TRBD1. This TCR came from a woman between 18 and 70 years old with a cervical HPV16 infection that either progressed to CIN3+ or cleared (not recorded which). The CDR3 bases that were read are TGTGCCAGCAGCACACGACAGGGGGCGGGTGGC. Its protein is CASSTRQGAGG. The full CDR3 protein is CASSTRQGAGGYTF.